The 8 T cell receptor beta chains presented below share a single source sample, sequenced in a study of graft-versus-host responses after intestinal transplantation. TCRdb keeps only in-frame clones here, not all; method: immunoSEQ multiplex PCR. The table shows tens of thousands of clones, with 90% to 95% occurring only once. The antigens for these receptors are not known. Sequencing was performed on unstimulated CD8+ T cells sorted from spleen or lymph node cells, taken before intestinal transplant. The receptor source for this set is a human donor who received an intestinal transplant.

This chain connects TRBV5-1 to TRBJ1-1; D not resolved. CDR1 is SGHRS and CDR2 is YFSETQ in the germline V gene. V was clipped by 1 base and J by 0 bases, with 4 bases between them. The CDR3 has 13 residues. In nucleotides, the CDR3 is TGCGCCAGCAGCTTGAATCTGAACACTGAAGCTTTCTTT. This encodes CASSLNLNTEAFF. Using reference TRBV5-1 and TRBJ1-1 for the parts outside the CDR3, the full variable domain is KAGVTQTPRYLIKTRGQQVTLSCSPISGHRSVSWYQQTPGQGLQFLFEYFSETQRNKGNFPGRFSGRQFSNSRSEMNVSTLELGDSALYLCASSLNLNTEAFFGQGTRLTVV.

The V gene is TRBV10-1, the J gene TRBJ1-5, with 8 bases lining up with TRBD1. After removal of 7 bases from V and 2 bases from J, the junction contained 13 bases not matched to a gene. This CDR3 spans 17 amino acids. CDR1 WNHNN and CDR2 SYGVQD come from the germline V gene (reference sequence). Here the CDR3 DNA reads TGCGCCAGCACCGATAGTTTACAGGGACAGGGCAATCAGCCCCAGCATTTT. Translating gives CASTDSLQGQGNQPQHF.

This chain uses TRBV6-1 with TRBJ2-5; maybe TRBD2 (6 bases). This CDR3 comprises 20 residues. V dropped 4 bases and J dropped 1 base, with 28 bases sitting between them. The germline V gene has CDR1 MNHNS and CDR2 SASEGT. CDR3 DNA: TGTGCCAGCAGTGCGTCTATAAGGCCTTTTGAAACTAGCCTCCAAGAGACCCAGTACTTC. Protein product: CASSASIRPFETSLQETQYF.

The V gene is TRBV7-8, the J gene TRBJ2-1; D call uncertain. CDR1 SGHVS and CDR2 FQNEAQ come from the germline V gene. CDR3 length equals 14 residues. The V end lost 2 bases, the J end lost 5 bases, and 10 bases lay between the germline ends. CDR3 residues: CASSLHEQDNEQFF. The CDR3 DNA is TGTGCCAGCAGCTTACATGAGCAAGACAATGAGCAGTTCTTC.

In this sample, this clone turned up once. The chain combines TRBV7-9 with TRBJ2-2; the match to TRBD2 covers 7 bases. Per germline, CDR1 SEHNR and CDR2 FQNEAQ (reference sequence). Trimming took 2 bases from V and 7 from J; bases not matched to a gene: 7. The CDR3 extends over 15 amino acids. In nucleotides, the CDR3 is TGTGCCAGCAGCTTAAGTGAGCGGGAAGGCGGGGAGCTGTTTTTT. It yields the protein CASSLSEREGGELFF.

The rearrangement links TRBV5-5 to TRBJ2-1, with D perhaps TRBD1 or TRBD2 (5 bases each). V was clipped by 4 bases and J by 8 bases, with 19 bases between them. The CDR3 covers 15 residues. The germline CDR1 and CDR2 sequences are SGHKS and YYEKEE (reference sequence). CDR3 loop: CASSNSIRGSDEQFF. CDR3 sequence (DNA): TGTGCCAGCAGCAACTCCATCCGGGGCTCGGATGAGCAGTTCTTC.

The V call is TRBV28, the J call TRBJ1-1; D call uncertain. This CDR3 has 11 amino acids. Per germline, CDR1 MDHEN and CDR2 SYDVKM. Trimming took 3 bases from V and 8 from J, leaving 7 bases between them. CDR3 sequence reads: CASSFSREAFF. The CDR3 DNA reads TGTGCCAGCAGTTTTTCCAGGGAAGCTTTCTTT. The complete variable domain, with remaining parts taken from reference TRBV28 and TRBJ1-1, reads DVKVTQSSRYLVKRTGEKVFLECVQDMDHENMFWYRQDPGLGLRLIYFSYDVKMKEKGDIPEGYSVSREKKERFSLILESASTNQTSMYLCASSFSREAFFGQGTRLTVV.

The chain joins TRBV9 to TRBJ1-2, with D possibly being TRBD1 (6 bases). The CDR3 extends over 14 amino acids. The V end was cut by 0 bases, the J end by 10 bases, with 16 bases between. Germline assignment: CDR1 SGDLS and CDR2 YYNGEE. The chain's CDR3 is CASSVGGGGWVYTF. Here the CDR3 DNA reads TGTGCCAGCAGCGTAGGTGGAGGGGGTTGGGTCTACACCTTC.